The present T cell receptor (beta chain) was sequenced within a study of cytomegalovirus exposure and HLA in healthy donors. Repertoires were generated with immunoSEQ multiplex PCR, while TCRdb's copy carries only in-frame clones and drops some. The profile covers more than 250,000 clones, with 86% appearing a single time and 0.65% to 0.85% taken by the ten largest. Findings and caveats of the study: The tendency of first-cohort TCR clusters to co-occur in the approximately 110 validation repertoires was the finding of a later analysis. Listed as cytomegalovirus-associated were 150 to 200 TCR beta chains. Some public TCRs appeared in many individuals, while most sequences were rare.

The donors were part of the validation cohort, which consisted of about 120 subjects and was separate from the first cohort of under 750 subjects. A note on this clone: As yet, its antigen is unknown.

From germline, CDR1 is SGHNT and CDR2 YYREEE (reference sequence). This CDR3 region has 14 residues. Trimming shortened V by 4 bases and J by 1 base, and 8 bases separated the two germline ends. Sequencing was performed on PBMCs. The rearrangement joins TRBV5-4 to TRBJ2-2, with D perhaps TRBD1 (6 bases). The source is a young woman in good health and CMV-seronegative. The CDR3 reads CASSRDKNTGELFF. The CDR3 coding sequence is TGTGCCAGCAGCCGGGACAAGAACACCGGGGAGCTGTTTTTT.